These 27 T cell receptor beta chains were all obtained from the same sample, sequenced in a study of PD-1 blockade in classical Hodgkin lymphoma. Only in-frame clones appear in the TCRdb table, and some are missing; sequencing was by immunoSEQ multiplex PCR. The sample holds some 31,000 clones, roughly 70% seen once. All trial patients relapsed after autologous stem cell transplantation. The sample in question was peripheral blood mononuclear cells (PBMCs), obtained before the second cycle of nivolumab. The receptors originated from a human donor with classical Hodgkin lymphoma.

The chain links TRBV2 to TRBJ2-1; D perhaps matches TRBD2 (7 bases). Germline V lookup: CDR1 SNHLY, CDR2 FYNNEI. The CDR3 runs to 12 residues. Between the trimmed V and J ends, which lost 6 bases and 13 bases, there was a span of 16 bases. The CDR3: CASRQESGGQFF. For the CDR3, the DNA is TGTGCCAGCAGACAAGAGTCGGGGGGCCAGTTCTTC.

The chain employs TRBV7-2 and TRBJ2-1, with 9 bases fitting TRBD1. V was clipped by 5 bases and J by 4 bases; unmatched bases: 9. Germline V gene lookup returns CDR1 SGHTA and CDR2 FQGNSA. The CDR3 extends over 16 amino acids. CDR3: CASSPRAGTGYNEQFF. The CDR3, as DNA: TGTGCCAGCAGCCCCAGGGCAGGGACAGGGTACAATGAGCAGTTCTTC.

The chain uses TRBV28 and TRBJ2-1, with TRBD1 as a possible D gene (7 bases). The CDR3 sequence is 18 residues long. The germline CDR1 and CDR2 sequences are MDHEN and SYDVKM. V lost 7 bases and J lost 4, with 26 bases in between. The CDR3 sequence is CASMNRGVPGDLYNEQFF. In DNA, the CDR3 is TGTGCCAGCATGAACAGGGGTGTCCCGGGGGACTTATACAATGAGCAGTTCTTC.

The rearrangement uses TRBV27 and TRBJ2-5, with D perhaps given as TRBD1 or TRBD2 (5 bases each). V lost 0 bases, J lost 5 bases, and 16 bases lay in between. Germline V gives CDR1 MNHEY, CDR2 SMNVEV (reference sequence). CDR3 size: 16 residues. As DNA, the CDR3 is TGTGCCAGCAGTTTATCGTGGGCAGGGAAGCGGGAGACCCAGTACTTC. It specifies CASSLSWAGKRETQYF.

V and J are TRBV18 and TRBJ2-3; D gene uncertain. In germline, CDR1 is KGHSH, CDR2 LQKENI. The CDR3 has 14 residues. The ends were cut back, 4 bases at V and 0 bases at J, with 8 bases in the middle. DNA of the CDR3: TGTGCCAGCTCACGGCAGGTCAGCACAGATACGCAGTATTTT. Translation: CASSRQVSTDTQYF.

This clone came up once. The chain uses TRBV7-8 and TRBJ1-1; D gene uncertain. V lost 1 base to trimming and J lost 3 bases, with 9 bases between them. This CDR3 contains 14 residues. Germline V gene sequence: CDR1 SGHVS, CDR2 FQNEAQ. The CDR3, as DNA: TGTGCCAGCAGCTTAGGTTCGAGGCACACTGAAGCTTTCTTT. It translates to CASSLGSRHTEAFF. The full variable domain, rest sourced from reference TRBV7-8 and TRBJ1-1, is GAGVSQSPRYKVAKRGQDVALRCDPISGHVSLFWYQQALGQGPEFLTYFQNEAQLDKSGLPSDRFFAERPEGSVSTLKIQRTQQEDSAVYLCASSLGSRHTEAFFGQGTRLTVV.

V usage is TRBV5-1 and J usage is TRBJ1-1, with TRBD1 matching 10 bases. This CDR3 is built from 13 residues. Germline V gives CDR1 SGHRS, CDR2 YFSETQ. The J segment lost 9 bases and the V segment lost 7 bases, leaving 9 bases of the junction unmatched. CDR3 amino acids: CASPQTGGDQAFF. The CDR3 DNA reads as TGCGCCAGCCCTCAGACAGGGGGCGATCAAGCTTTCTTT.

The J gene is TRBJ1-1, the V gene TRBV27, with 7 bases identical to TRBD1. Germline CDR1 and CDR2: MNHEY and SMNVEV (reference sequence). This CDR3 has 12 amino acids. Germline trimming cut 3 bases from V and 9 bases from J; bases unmatched to any gene: 4. Written as DNA, the CDR3 is TGTGCCAGCAGTTTCCAGGGGGGAAAAGCTTTCTTT. Amino acids: CASSFQGGKAFF.

This chain connects TRBV30 to TRBJ2-3, with TRBD2 identical over 10 bases. Trimming at V came to 0 bases and at J to 9 bases, leaving 12 bases not matched to a gene. Germline CDR1 and CDR2: GTSNPN and SVGIG (reference sequence). The CDR3 is 16 residues long. CDR3 sequence reads: CAWSVAISGGTNTQYF. CDR3 coding DNA: TGTGCCTGGAGTGTAGCAATTAGCGGGGGGACAAACACGCAGTATTTT.

By sample fraction, this clone is medium-sized (0.01 to 0.1%). The rearrangement joins TRBV2 to TRBJ2-2, with TRBD1 as a possible D gene (5 bases). Germline loops: CDR1 SNHLY, CDR2 FYNNEI. V was pared by 4 bases and J by 1 base, with 7 bases between. The CDR3 runs to 14 residues. The CDR3 coding sequence is TGTGCCAGCAGTGCGCAGGGGAACACCGGGGAGCTGTTTTTT. Amino acids: CASSAQGNTGELFF.

This sequence joins TRBV6-5 and TRBJ1-1; a possible D gene is TRBD1 (6 bases). Germline V gives CDR1 MNHEY, CDR2 SVGAGI. This CDR3 contains 11 residues. Between the trimmed V and J ends, which lost 4 bases and 10 bases, there was a span of 10 bases. DNA of the CDR3: TGTGCCAGCAGTTCGGGGGCGCGAGCTTTCTTT. Amino acids: CASSSGARAFF.

The V call is TRBV4-3, the J call TRBJ1-2, with D possibly being TRBD1 (5 bases). The germline V gene has CDR1 LGHNA and CDR2 YSLEER. Trimming removed 0 bases from V and 3 bases from J, with 14 bases in between. CDR3 size: 16 residues. For the CDR3, the DNA is TGCGCCAGCAGCCAAGATCATACAGGACCAGACTATGGCTACACCTTC. It encodes CASSQDHTGPDYGYTF.

In regard to this clone: It is likely a read error, because the conserved phenylalanine at the end of the CDR3 is missing. Because the CDR3's place on the DNA is in doubt, the DNA is left out and the CDR3 is given as listed by TCRdb. The chain joins TRBV7-2 to TRBJ2-7; the listed D gene, TRBD2, was not tested against the DNA. Germline CDR1 reads SGHTA; CDR2 reads FQGNSA. The CDR3 is 13 amino acids in total, end residues counted. CDR3 sequence: CASNQRGTSGAGG.

The table lists this clone with a few counts. This chain links TRBV5-1 with TRBJ1-5, with D tentatively TRBD1 (5 bases). The length of the CDR3 is 13 residues. V lost 1 base and J 8 bases, leaving 10 bases between the germline ends. The germline gives CDR1 SGHRS, CDR2 YFSETQ. The CDR3 sequence: CASSLSGGEPQHF. CDR3 sequence (DNA): TGCGCCAGCAGCTTGTCGGGGGGGGAGCCCCAGCATTTT.

The rearrangement joins TRBV7-2 to TRBJ2-5, with D possibly being TRBD2 (7 bases). V was trimmed by 3 bases and J by 5 bases, leaving 13 bases between them. CDR3 length: 14 amino acids. The V gene's germline CDR1 is SGHTA and CDR2 FQGNSA. The CDR3 sequence is CASSLGGAAETQYF. CDR3 nucleotide sequence: TGTGCCAGCAGCTTGGGGGGGGCGGCTGAGACCCAGTACTTC.

The V call is TRBV15, the J call TRBJ2-5, with a tentative D call TRBD1 (5 bases). V lost 0 bases and J 6 bases, leaving 23 bases between the germline ends. Germline loops: CDR1 LNHNV, CDR2 YYDKDF (reference sequence). This CDR3 comprises 18 residues. This CDR3 reads CATSRDLMGQGQMKTQYF. The CDR3 DNA is TGTGCCACCAGCAGAGATCTAATGGGGCAGGGTCAAATGAAGACCCAGTACTTC.

This clone has a single count. The chain uses TRBV2 and TRBJ1-4; TRBD1 agrees at 8 bases. Germline CDR1 reads SNHLY; CDR2 reads FYNNEI. The V segment lost 7 bases and the J segment 3 bases; nucleotides outside the gene matches: 13. The CDR3 loop spans 17 amino acids. For the CDR3, the DNA is TGTGCCAGCACCCTCGCCAGGGGGCGTAAGGCTAATGAAAAACTGTTTTTT. Residues: CASTLARGRKANEKLFF. The variable domain in full, with the rest retrieved from reference TRBV2 and TRBJ1-4, is EPEVTQTPSHQVTQMGQEVILRCVPISNHLYFYWYRQILGQKVEFLVSFYNNEISEKSEIFDDQFSVERPDGSNFTLKIRSTKLEDSAMYFCASTLARGRKANEKLFFGSGTQLSVL.

V gene TRBV19 combines with J gene TRBJ2-3; D uncertain. Per the germline V gene, CDR1 is LNHDA and CDR2 is SQIVND (reference sequence). CDR3 length: 14 amino acids. Trimming cost V 6 bases and J 2 bases, with 12 bases left between them. DNA for the CDR3: TGTGCCAGTAGGGAACTCAGGACCACAGATACGCAGTATTTT. Amino acids: CASRELRTTDTQYF.

The chain couples TRBV9 to TRBJ1-2, with TRBD1 matching 8 bases. CDR1 SGDLS and CDR2 YYNGEE come from the germline V gene. CDR3 length: 14 residues. The V segment lost 2 bases and the J segment 4 bases; nucleotides outside the gene matches: 4. CDR3 bases: TGTGCCAGCAGCGTGGACGGACAGGGCTATGGCTACACCTTC. Its translation is CASSVDGQGYGYTF.

J is TRBJ1-1 and V is TRBV28, with D perhaps matching TRBD1 (6 bases). The CDR3 spans 14 residues. V lost 2 bases to trimming and J lost 1 base, with 8 bases between them. From germline, CDR1 is MDHEN and CDR2 SYDVKM. CDR3 bases: TGTGCCAGCAGTTTACCAGGGGCGAACACTGAAGCTTTCTTT. This encodes CASSLPGANTEAFF.

A word on this clone: No DNA is shown, since the ends of the CDR3 on it are uncertain; the CDR3 is the one TCRdb lists. The J gene is TRBJ1-3, the V gene TRBV5-1; the D call in the table, TRBD1, was not verified against the DNA. The CDR3 is 15 amino acids long, termini counted. CDR1 is SGHRS and CDR2 is YFSETQ in the germline V gene. The CDR3 loop reads CASTLDKVRGNTIYF.

J is TRBJ1-2 and V is TRBV5-6, with D unresolved. V lost 0 bases and J 5 bases, leaving 11 bases between the germline ends. The germline V gene encodes CDR1 SGHDT and CDR2 YYEEEE. The CDR3 has 14 residues. The DNA of the CDR3 is TGTGCCAGCAGCTTGGGTGGACGGAAATATGGCTACACCTTC. This encodes CASSLGGRKYGYTF. Complete variable domain (other parts from reference TRBV5-6 and TRBJ1-2): DAGVTQSPTHLIKTRGQQVTLRCSPKSGHDTVSWYQQALGQGPQFIFQYYEEEERQRGNFPDRFSGHQFPNYSSELNVNALLLGDSALYLCASSLGGRKYGYTFGSGTRLTVV.

The chain employs TRBV5-6 and TRBJ1-6; D remains unclear. This CDR3 region has 14 residues. V was trimmed by 0 bases and J by 8 bases, leaving 9 bases between them. Germline V lookup: CDR1 SGHDT, CDR2 YYEEEE. CDR3 sequence (DNA): TGTGCCAGCAGCTTGGGGGCGCGAGATTCACCCCTCCACTTT. Residues: CASSLGARDSPLHF.

The chain joins TRBV5-6 to TRBJ2-7; D is perhaps TRBD1 or TRBD2 (5 bases each). The CDR3 runs to 15 residues. Trimming stripped 2 bases from V and 7 bases from J, with 19 bases between. From germline, CDR1 is SGHDT and CDR2 YYEEEE. This CDR3 reads CASSFGGTHLREQYF. In nucleotides, the CDR3 is TGTGCCAGCAGCTTTGGGGGAACCCACCTACGAGAGCAGTACTTC.

This chain uses TRBV11-2 with TRBJ2-5; the D gene is possibly TRBD2 (6 bases). Germline V gives CDR1 SGHAT, CDR2 FQNNGV. This CDR3 contains 14 residues. Between the trimmed V and J ends, which lost 5 bases and 5 bases, there was a span of 15 bases. The CDR3 DNA is TGTGCCAGCAGCCCCGCCTTTCGGGAGGAGACCCAGTACTTC. It specifies CASSPAFREETQYF.

This clone has a handful of counts. In DNA, the CDR3 is TGCGCCAGCTCTCGACAGGGGGCGCACGAGGAAAAACTGTTTTTT. Amino acid sequence: CASSRQGAHEEKLFF. The V gene is TRBV5-1, the J gene TRBJ1-4; 10 bases agree with TRBD1. After removal of 7 bases from V and 8 bases from J, the junction contained 11 bases not matched to a gene. Germline CDR1 reads SGHRS; CDR2 reads YFSETQ. The CDR3 runs to 15 residues.

This clone turned up a few times. V gene TRBV6-1 combines with J gene TRBJ1-5; D call uncertain. The V end was cut by 4 bases, the J end by 1 base, with 11 bases between. The CDR3 loop spans 15 amino acids. The germline gives CDR1 MNHNS, CDR2 SASEGT. The CDR3 nucleotides are TGTGCCAGCAGTGTTTCGGACGGCAGCAATCAGCCCCAGCATTTT. It codes for CASSVSDGSNQPQHF.